This TCR beta chain stems from a study of regulatory T cells in long-lasting Graves disease. Time point reported: newly diagnosed GD, antithyroid drugs for less than 3 months. Researchers made the TCR library from RNA that was extracted from PBMCs. Construction of the TCR beta libraries employed iRepertoire HTBI primers in conjunction with Arm-PCR of CDR3 regions. Each CDR3 protein is one row after TCRdb ran MiXCR on the multiplex PCR reads. The repertoire has some 600,000 distinct CDR3 sequences, 15% to 20% of them found once; the top ten carry more than 10%. This clonotype occurred many times. The germline CDR1 and CDR2 sequences are MNHEY and SMNVEV (reference sequence). V lost 3 bases and J 0 bases, leaving 15 bases between the germline ends. This CDR3 is 16 amino acids long. This sample was shared with a second study, whose subject was T cells in Graves' hyperthyroidism and ophthalmopathy.

The rearrangement links TRBV27 to TRBJ2-7; the D gene is possibly TRBD1 (7 bases). This clonotype was obtained from a man between 18 and 29 years old with Graves disease. Sequences were derived from peripheral blood mononuclear cells (PBMCs), sampled at new diagnosis, from a patient treated with antithyroid drugs. CDR3: CASSFRGTESSYEQYF. For the CDR3, the DNA is TGTGCCAGCAGTTTCCGCGGGACAGAGAGCTCCTACGAGCAGTACTTC.